The clone carrying this TCR beta chain was picked up a small number of times. Its antigen remains unidentified. The entirety of the isolated RNA underwent reverse transcription, so expressed TCRB transcripts were sequenced. The average read count of naive, central memory and regulatory T cell samples was approximately 3.5 million. TCRdb keeps only in-frame clones here, not all; method: immunoSEQ multiplex PCR. The sample lists 200,000 to 250,000 clones, around 14% occurring once. The sample belongs to a study of beta chain features in type 1 diabetes. Sorted CD4+ subsets: naive, central memory, regulatory, stem cell-like memory (CD45RO/CCR7/CD25/CD127/CD95/CD27 panel). Per germline, CDR1 SGHTA and CDR2 FQGNSA. V shed 5 bases, J shed 1 base, and the junction held 8 bases outside the gene matches. The CDR3 totals 15 residues. Study findings and constraints: In every one of the four CD4+ subsets, TCRB CDR3s were moderately but significantly shorter in Type 1 diabetes patients. Among type 1 diabetes patients, VDJ junctions had fewer insertions and more deletions.

The receptor comes from a man aged 25 to 40 with type 1 diabetes. The source material was naive CD4+ T cells from blood. This rearrangement joins TRBV7-2 to TRBJ2-7, with 7 positions matching TRBD2. For the CDR3, the DNA is TGTGCCAGCAGCCCGAGCGGGGACCAGTCCTACGAGCAGTACTTC. Translating it yields CASSPSGDQSYEQYF.